This T cell receptor (beta chain) came from a study of a mutant IDH1 vaccine in newly diagnosed glioma. Study in general: It was radiotherapy, temozolomide, or both that patients received previously, with most receiving both.

Time point indicated: week 47, end of study. Doses consisted of 300 ug of mutant IDH1 20-mer peptide each, paired with topical imiquimod. Only one count was recorded for this clone. Its specificity is unknown. Study findings and constraints: The vaccine induced immune responses, and these occurred in about 95% of patients. Pseudoprogression seemed unrelated to changes in top peripheral T cell clonotypes.

Some clones are missing from TCRdb's copy, which holds only in-frame ones; the method was immunoSEQ multiplex PCR. The profile covers some 62,000 clones, with less than 90% appearing a single time and 3.8% taken by the ten largest. Sequencing was performed on PBMCs, taken from a glioma patient whose treatment included an IDH1 peptide vaccine. The receptor was derived from a man in his thirties or forties with glioma.

The CDR3: CASSSQLNHGYTF. The CDR3, as DNA: TGCGCCAGCAGCTCACAGTTAAATCATGGCTACACCTTC. The chain employs TRBV5-1 and TRBJ1-2, with unresolved D. The CDR3 has 13 amino acids. Trimming cost V 3 bases and J 6 bases, with 12 bases left between them. Looked up from germline, CDR1 is SGHRS and CDR2 is YFSETQ.